The 11 T cell receptor beta chains given below trace back to one sample, sequenced in a study of cytomegalovirus exposure and HLA in healthy donors. This PCR relied on a set of 60 Vbeta primers and 13 Jbeta primers. This table comes from immunoSEQ multiplex PCR, and its TCRdb copy is limited to in-frame clones, with some not included. The sample consists of 90,000 to 150,000 clones, roughly three fifths of them appearing once. The specimen sequenced was PBMCs. The receptors were sampled from a man in his forties or fifties in good health and CMV-seropositive.

This chain joins TRBV14 and TRBJ2-1; TRBD1 agrees at 10 bases. V shed 4 bases, J shed 5 bases, and the junction held 8 bases outside the gene matches. This CDR3 is 16 amino acids long. The V gene's germline CDR1 is SGHDN and CDR2 FVKESK. The CDR3 spells CASSRILGQGDNEQFF. In DNA form, the CDR3 reads TGTGCCAGCAGCCGGATCCTTGGACAGGGGGACAATGAGCAGTTCTTC. The full variable domain, rest sourced from reference TRBV14 and TRBJ2-1, is EAGVTQFPSHSVIEKGQTVTLRCDPISGHDNLYWYRRVMGKEIKFLLHFVKESKQDESGMPNNRFLAERTGGTYSTLKVQPAELEDSGVYFCASSRILGQGDNEQFFGPGTRLTVL.

V is TRBV5-4 and J is TRBJ2-3, with D perhaps TRBD2 (5 bases). This CDR3 contains 15 residues. V lost 2 bases and J lost 3, with 13 bases in between. Germline CDR1 SGHNT, CDR2 YYREEE (reference sequence). CDR3 sequence reads: CASSFIGGGTDTQYF. The DNA for the CDR3 is TGTGCCAGCAGCTTCATCGGCGGCGGGACAGATACGCAGTATTTT.

The chain combines TRBV15 with TRBJ2-1, with TRBD1 matching 9 bases. With V trimmed by 3 bases and J by 8 bases, 11 bases remained unmatched. Looked up from germline, CDR1 is LNHNV and CDR2 is YYDKDF (reference sequence). This CDR3 has 16 residues. The CDR3 DNA follows: TGTGCCACCAGCAGGGAACCGGGGACAGGGCAGGATGAGCAGTTCTTC. It yields the protein CATSREPGTGQDEQFF.

This clone was picked up a small number of times. This chain links TRBV9 with TRBJ2-3; tentatively, D is TRBD2 (7 bases). CDR3 size: 15 residues. Trimming left V 1 base short and J 6 bases short, with 15 bases between. CDR1 SGDLS and CDR2 YYNGEE come from the germline V gene. CDR3 region: CASSVWEGGMDTQYF. In nucleotides, the CDR3 is TGTGCCAGCAGCGTATGGGAGGGGGGGATGGATACGCAGTATTTT.

The rearrangement joins TRBV27 to TRBJ2-4; 7 bases map to TRBD1. The CDR3 covers 14 residues. The germline CDR1 and CDR2 sequences are MNHEY and SMNVEV (reference sequence). V gave up 4 bases and J gave up 3 bases; unmatched junction bases: 3. CDR3 region: CASSSGQSKNIQYF. CDR3 sequence (DNA): TGTGCCAGCAGTTCGGGACAGAGCAAAAACATTCAGTACTTC.

The chain links TRBV7-6 to TRBJ2-2, with TRBD2 as a possible D gene (6 bases). Germline-derived CDR1 and CDR2 are SGHVS and FNYEAQ. Trimming took off 1 base at V and 1 base at J, with 19 bases between the two ends. The CDR3 spans 19 residues. The CDR3 nucleotides read TGTGCCAGCAGCTTAGTTGGTCTCAGGAGCGGGTGGAACACCGGGGAGCTGTTTTTT. Protein product: CASSLVGLRSGWNTGELFF.

This chain links TRBV28 with TRBJ2-7; 8 bases are shared with TRBD1. V shed 8 bases, J shed 4 bases, and the junction held 10 bases outside the gene matches. The germline V gene encodes CDR1 MDHEN and CDR2 SYDVKM. The CDR3 spans 14 residues. The CDR3, as DNA: TGTGCCAGCCCACCGGGACAGGTGGTATACGAGCAGTACTTC. It yields the protein CASPPGQVVYEQYF. The full variable domain, with the rest looked up from reference TRBV28 and TRBJ2-7, is DVKVTQSSRYLVKRTGEKVFLECVQDMDHENMFWYRQDPGLGLRLIYFSYDVKMKEKGDIPEGYSVSREKKERFSLILESASTNQTSMYLCASPPGQVVYEQYFGPGTRLTVT.

The rearrangement links TRBV15 to TRBJ1-2; no clear D. Trimming removed 0 bases from V and 4 bases from J, with 6 bases in between. The germline V gene encodes CDR1 LNHNV and CDR2 YYDKDF (reference sequence). This CDR3 spans 13 amino acids. The CDR3 sequence is CATSRDMSYGYTF. The DNA of the CDR3 is TGTGCCACCAGCAGAGATATGTCCTATGGCTACACCTTC.

The DNA of the CDR3 is TGTGCCTGGGGACAAAGCAATCAGCCCCAGCATTTT. The encoded protein is CAWGQSNQPQHF. V and J are TRBV30 and TRBJ1-5, with a weak D call TRBD1 (5 bases). The germline V and J ends were trimmed by 5 bases and 1 base, with 6 bases remaining between them. Per the germline V gene, CDR1 is GTSNPN and CDR2 is SVGIG (reference sequence). This CDR3 spans 12 amino acids.

This clone was detected a few times. The chain has TRBV6-4 and TRBJ2-3, with TRBD2 identical over 10 bases. Germline loops: CDR1 MRHNA, CDR2 SNTAGT. The CDR3 is 15 residues long. J lost 3 bases, V lost 2 bases, and 2 bases had no gene match. CDR3 bases: TGTGCCAGCAGTGACAGCGGGGGGGCGACAGATACGCAGTATTTT. Protein product: CASSDSGGATDTQYF.

The chain couples TRBV12-5 to TRBJ1-1; D may be TRBD1 (5 bases). Germline V lookup: CDR1 LGHNT, CDR2 FRNRAP. Between the trimmed V and J ends, which lost 9 bases and 10 bases, there was a span of 18 bases. This CDR3 has 12 amino acids. CDR3 in DNA: TGTGCTAGCCCCGACAGTATCCGGAGAGCTTTCTTT. As protein: CASPDSIRRAFF. Looking up the rest from reference TRBV12-5 and TRBJ1-1 gives the full variable domain: DARVTQTPRHKVTEMGQEVTMRCQPILGHNTVFWYRQTMMQGLELLAYFRNRAPLDDSGMPKDRFSAEMPDATLATLKIQPSEPRDSAVYFCASPDSIRRAFFGQGTRLTVV.